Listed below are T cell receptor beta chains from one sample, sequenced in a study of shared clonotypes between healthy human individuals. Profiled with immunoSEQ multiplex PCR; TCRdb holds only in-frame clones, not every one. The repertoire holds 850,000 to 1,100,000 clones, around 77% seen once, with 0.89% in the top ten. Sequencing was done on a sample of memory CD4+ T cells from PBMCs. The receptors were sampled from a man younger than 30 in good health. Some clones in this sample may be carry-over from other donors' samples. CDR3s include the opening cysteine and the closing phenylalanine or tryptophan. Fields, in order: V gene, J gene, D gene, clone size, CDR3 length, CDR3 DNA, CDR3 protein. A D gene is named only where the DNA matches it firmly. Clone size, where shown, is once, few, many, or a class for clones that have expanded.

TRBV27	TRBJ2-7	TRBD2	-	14	TGTGCCAGCAGATTTGCTAGCGGGAGGGCCGAGCAGTACTTC	CASRFASGRAEQYF
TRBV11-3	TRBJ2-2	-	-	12	TGTGCCAGCAGCTCACTAGGTGGGGAGCTGTTTTTT	CASSSLGGELFF
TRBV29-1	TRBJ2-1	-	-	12	TGCAGCGGAACCCGACCCACCAATGAGCAGTTCTTC	CSGTRPTNEQFF
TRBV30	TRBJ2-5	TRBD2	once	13	TGTGCCTGGATGGGAGGGTACCAAGAGACCCAGTACTTC	CAWMGGYQETQYF
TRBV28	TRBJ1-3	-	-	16	TGTGCCAGCAAGTTAGGGGGGCATCCGGCTGGAAACACCATATATTTT	CASKLGGHPAGNTIYF
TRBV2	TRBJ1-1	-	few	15	TGTGCCAGCAGAAACACGGGACACCCGAACACTGAAGCTTTCTTT	CASRNTGHPNTEAFF
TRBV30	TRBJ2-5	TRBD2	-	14	TGTGCCTGGGTAGCGGGGTCGTGGGGAGAGACCCAGTACTTC	CAWVAGSWGETQYF
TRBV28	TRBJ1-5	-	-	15	TGTGCCAGCAGTTTTACCTCGACAGGACTCCAGCCCCAGCATTTT	CASSFTSTGLQPQHF
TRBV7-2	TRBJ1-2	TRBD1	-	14	TGTGCCAGCAGCTTTACAGGGGATAACTATGGCTACACCTTC	CASSFTGDNYGYTF
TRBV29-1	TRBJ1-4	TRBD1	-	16	TGCAGCGTCGGAGGGACAGTAAGGCCCCTCAATGAAAAACTGTTTTTT	CSVGGTVRPLNEKLFF
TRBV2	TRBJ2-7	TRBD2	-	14	TGTGCCAGCAGTGCGGGGGGGGCCCAATACGAGCAGTACTTC	CASSAGGAQYEQYF
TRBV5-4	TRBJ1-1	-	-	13	TGTGCCAGCAGCCCAGGTCTGGACACTGAAGCTTTCTTT	CASSPGLDTEAFF
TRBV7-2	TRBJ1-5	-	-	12	TGTGCCAGCAGCTTAGAGGGTGGCAAGAAGTATTTT	CASSLEGGKKYF
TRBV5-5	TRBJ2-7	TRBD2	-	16	TGTGCCAGCAGCTCAATTGGGCGGGAGGGACCCACCGAGCAGTACTTC	CASSSIGREGPTEQYF
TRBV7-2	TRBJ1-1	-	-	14	TGTGCCAGCAGCTTAAGGCACAGTAACACTGAAGCTTTCTTT	CASSLRHSNTEAFF
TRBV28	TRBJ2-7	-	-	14	TGTGCCAGCAGTATCCGACAGCCCACCTACGAGCAGTACTTC	CASSIRQPTYEQYF
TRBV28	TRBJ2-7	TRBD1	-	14	TGTGCCAGCAGTTCCTCGACAGGGGTCTACGAGCAGTACTTC	CASSSSTGVYEQYF
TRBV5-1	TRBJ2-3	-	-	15	TGCGCCAGCAGCTTGGGATCAATCAGCACAGATACGCAGTATTTT	CASSLGSISTDTQYF
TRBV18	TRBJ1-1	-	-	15	TGTGCCAGCTCACCATCACTATCCCTGAACACTGAAGCTTTCTTT	CASSPSLSLNTEAFF
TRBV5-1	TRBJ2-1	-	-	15	TGCGCCAGCAGCCTCGGGCTTAGCTCCTACAATGAGCAGTTCTTC	CASSLGLSSYNEQFF
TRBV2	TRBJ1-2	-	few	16	TGTGCCAGCAGTAGAAGCGGGGAGGGAACTATCTATGGCTACACCTTC	CASSRSGEGTIYGYTF
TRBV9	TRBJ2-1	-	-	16	TGTGCCAGCAGCGTACAGGGGACCAGGGCCGCCAATGAGCAGTTCTTC	CASSVQGTRAANEQFF
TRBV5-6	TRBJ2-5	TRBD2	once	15	TGTGCCAGCAGCGGTACAGGGGCGGGAGGGGAGACCCAGTACTTC	CASSGTGAGGETQYF
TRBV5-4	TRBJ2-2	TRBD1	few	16	TGTGCCAGCAGATCCGGACAGGGACGGAACACCGGGGAGCTGTTTTTT	CASRSGQGRNTGELFF
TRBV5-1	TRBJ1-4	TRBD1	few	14	TGCGCCAGCGGGCGGGACAGGGCGGATGAAAAACTGTTTTTT	CASGRDRADEKLFF
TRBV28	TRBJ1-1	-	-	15	TGTGCCAGCACCCAGAGTGGGTTGGGGAACACTGAAGCTTTCTTT	CASTQSGLGNTEAFF
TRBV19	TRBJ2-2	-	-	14	TGTGCCAGTCGTCGGCCAGGGGCCACCGGGGAGCTGTTTTTT	CASRRPGATGELFF
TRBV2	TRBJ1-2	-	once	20	TGTGCCAGCAGTCAATCCGGGGGACCCGGGGACGGACTTACTAACTATGGCTACACCTTC	CASSQSGGPGDGLTNYGYTF
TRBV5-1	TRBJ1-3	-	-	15	TGCGCCAGCCCTAAATGGACAGCCTCTGGAAACACCATATATTTT	CASPKWTASGNTIYF
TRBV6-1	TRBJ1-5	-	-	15	TGTGCCAGCAGTGAAGTGGGTCTTAGCAATCAGCCCCAGCATTTT	CASSEVGLSNQPQHF
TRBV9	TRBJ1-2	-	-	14	TGTGCCAGCAGCCGTGGGGGTACTAACTATGGCTACACCTTC	CASSRGGTNYGYTF
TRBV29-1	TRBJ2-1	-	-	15	TGCAGCGTGGAGAACAGGGAGTCTTCCATCCTTGAGCAGTTCTTC	CSVENRESSILEQFF
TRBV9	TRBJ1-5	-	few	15	TGTGCCAGCCCGACCCAGGGGACTAGCAATCAGCCCCAGCATTTT	CASPTQGTSNQPQHF
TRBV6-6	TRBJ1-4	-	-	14	TGTGCCAGCAGTTACGGCGGGGGAGATGAAAAACTGTTTTTT	CASSYGGGDEKLFF
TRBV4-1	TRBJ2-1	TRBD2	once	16	TGCGCCAGCGGGACTAGGGTTCTTGTATCCTACAATGAGCAGTTCTTC	CASGTRVLVSYNEQFF
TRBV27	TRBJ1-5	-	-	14	TGTGCCAGCGGGGCAGGGGTGGGCAATCAGCCCCAGCATTTT	CASGAGVGNQPQHF
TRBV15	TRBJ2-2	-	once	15	TGTGCCACCAGCAGGGGTGACACAACGACCGGGGAGCTGTTTTTT	CATSRGDTTTGELFF
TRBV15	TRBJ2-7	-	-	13	TGTGCCACCAGCAGAGCTTGGGGCTACGAGCAGTACTTC	CATSRAWGYEQYF
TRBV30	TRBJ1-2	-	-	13	TGTGCCTGGAGTGTGGCGGGGATCGTGGGCTACACCTTC	CAWSVAGIVGYTF
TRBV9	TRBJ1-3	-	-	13	TGTGCCAGCAGCGTAGTCGGGGAGGGCACCATATATTTT	CASSVVGEGTIYF